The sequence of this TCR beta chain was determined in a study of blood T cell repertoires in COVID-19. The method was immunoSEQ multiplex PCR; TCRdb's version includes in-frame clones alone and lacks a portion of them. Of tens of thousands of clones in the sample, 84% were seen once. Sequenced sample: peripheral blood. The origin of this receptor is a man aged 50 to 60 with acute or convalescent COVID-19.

The CDR3 loop reads CSASRDFGYTDTQYF. DNA of the CDR3: TGCAGTGCTAGTCGGGACTTCGGATACACAGATACGCAGTATTTT. The J gene is TRBJ2-3, the V gene TRBV20-1; D possibly corresponds to TRBD2 (6 bases). The CDR3 covers 15 residues. V was shortened by 3 bases and J by 2 bases, with 15 bases between the two germline ends. The V gene's germline CDR1 is DFQATT and CDR2 SNEGSKA (reference sequence).